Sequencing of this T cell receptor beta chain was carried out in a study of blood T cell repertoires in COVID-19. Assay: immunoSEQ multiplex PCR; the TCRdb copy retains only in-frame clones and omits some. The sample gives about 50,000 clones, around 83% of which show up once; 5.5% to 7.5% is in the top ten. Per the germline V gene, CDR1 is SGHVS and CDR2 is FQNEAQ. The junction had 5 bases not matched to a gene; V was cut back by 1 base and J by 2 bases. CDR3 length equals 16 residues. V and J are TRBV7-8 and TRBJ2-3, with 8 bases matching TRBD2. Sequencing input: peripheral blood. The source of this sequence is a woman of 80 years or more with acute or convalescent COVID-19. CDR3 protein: CASSLVAGWDTDTQYF. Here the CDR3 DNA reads TGTGCCAGCAGCTTAGTAGCGGGGTGGGACACAGATACGCAGTATTTT.